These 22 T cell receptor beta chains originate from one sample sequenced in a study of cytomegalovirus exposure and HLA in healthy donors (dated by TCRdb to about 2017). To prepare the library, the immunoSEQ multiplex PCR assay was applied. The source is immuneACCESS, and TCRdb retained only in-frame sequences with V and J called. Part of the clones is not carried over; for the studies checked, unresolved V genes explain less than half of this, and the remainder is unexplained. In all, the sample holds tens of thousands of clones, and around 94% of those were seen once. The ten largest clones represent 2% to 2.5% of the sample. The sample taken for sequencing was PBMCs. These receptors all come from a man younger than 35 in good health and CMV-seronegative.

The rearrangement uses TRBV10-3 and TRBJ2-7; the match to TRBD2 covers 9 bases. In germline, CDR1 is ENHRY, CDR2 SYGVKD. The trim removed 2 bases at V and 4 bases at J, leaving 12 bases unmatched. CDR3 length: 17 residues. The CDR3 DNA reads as TGTGCCATCAGTGAGCCCGACGCGGCTAGCGGGAAGTACGAGCAGTACTTC. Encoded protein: CAISEPDAASGKYEQYF.

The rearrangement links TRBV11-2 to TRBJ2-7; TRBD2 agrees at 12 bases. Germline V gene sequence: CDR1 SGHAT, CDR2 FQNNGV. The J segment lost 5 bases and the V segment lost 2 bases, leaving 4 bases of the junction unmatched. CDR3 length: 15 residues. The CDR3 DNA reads TGTGCCAGCAGCTTAACTAGCGGGAGGTCCGACGAGCAGTACTTC. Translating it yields CASSLTSGRSDEQYF.

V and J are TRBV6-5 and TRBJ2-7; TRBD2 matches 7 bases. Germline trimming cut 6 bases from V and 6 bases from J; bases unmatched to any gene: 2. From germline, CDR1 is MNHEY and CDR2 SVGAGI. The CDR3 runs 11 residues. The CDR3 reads CASRGGSEQYF. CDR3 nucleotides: TGTGCCAGCAGGGGCGGGAGCGAGCAGTACTTC.

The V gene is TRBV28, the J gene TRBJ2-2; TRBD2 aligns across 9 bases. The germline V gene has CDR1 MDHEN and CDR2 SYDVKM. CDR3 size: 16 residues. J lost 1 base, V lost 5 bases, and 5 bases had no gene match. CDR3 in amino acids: CASSETSGENTGELFF. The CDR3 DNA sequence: TGTGCCAGCAGTGAGACTAGCGGTGAGAACACCGGGGAGCTGTTTTTT. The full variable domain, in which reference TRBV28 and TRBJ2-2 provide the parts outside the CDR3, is DVKVTQSSRYLVKRTGEKVFLECVQDMDHENMFWYRQDPGLGLRLIYFSYDVKMKEKGDIPEGYSVSREKKERFSLILESASTNQTSMYLCASSETSGENTGELFFGEGSRLTVL.

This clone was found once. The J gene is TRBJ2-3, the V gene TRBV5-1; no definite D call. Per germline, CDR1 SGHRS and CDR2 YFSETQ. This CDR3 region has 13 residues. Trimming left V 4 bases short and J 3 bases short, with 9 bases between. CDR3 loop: CASSQERTDTQYF. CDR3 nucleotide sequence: TGCGCCAGCAGCCAGGAAAGGACAGATACGCAGTATTTT. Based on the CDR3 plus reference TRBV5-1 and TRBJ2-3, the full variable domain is KAGVTQTPRYLIKTRGQQVTLSCSPISGHRSVSWYQQTPGQGLQFLFEYFSETQRNKGNFPGRFSGRQFSNSRSEMNVSTLELGDSALYLCASSQERTDTQYFGPGTRLTVL.

Here the CDR3 DNA reads TGTGCCAGCAGCCAGGGACTAGCGGGGTACAATGAGCAGTTCTTC. Its translation is CASSQGLAGYNEQFF. V and J are TRBV9 and TRBJ2-1; 13 nucleotides match TRBD2. In germline, CDR1 is SGDLS, CDR2 YYNGEE. Germline trimming cut 4 bases from V and 4 bases from J; bases unmatched to any gene: 2. This CDR3 region has 15 residues.

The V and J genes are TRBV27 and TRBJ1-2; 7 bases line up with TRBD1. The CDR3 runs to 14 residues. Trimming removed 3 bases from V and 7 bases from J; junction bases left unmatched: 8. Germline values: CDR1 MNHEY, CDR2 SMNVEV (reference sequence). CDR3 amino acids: CASSFATGEAGYTF. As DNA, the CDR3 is TGTGCCAGCAGTTTCGCAACAGGGGAGGCTGGCTACACCTTC.

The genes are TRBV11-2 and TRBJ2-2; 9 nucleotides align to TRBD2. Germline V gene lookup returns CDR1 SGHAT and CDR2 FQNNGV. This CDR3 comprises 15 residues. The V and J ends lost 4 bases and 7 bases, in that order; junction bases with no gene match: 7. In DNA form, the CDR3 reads TGTGCCAGCAGCTCGATAGCGGGAGCTGGCGGGGAGCTGTTTTTT. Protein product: CASSSIAGAGGELFF.

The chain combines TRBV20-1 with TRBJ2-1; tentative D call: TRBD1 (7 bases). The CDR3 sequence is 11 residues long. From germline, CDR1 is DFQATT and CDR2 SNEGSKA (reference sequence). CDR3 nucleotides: TGCGCCTACAGGGGAGGCAATGAGCAGTTCTTC. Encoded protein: CAYRGGNEQFF.

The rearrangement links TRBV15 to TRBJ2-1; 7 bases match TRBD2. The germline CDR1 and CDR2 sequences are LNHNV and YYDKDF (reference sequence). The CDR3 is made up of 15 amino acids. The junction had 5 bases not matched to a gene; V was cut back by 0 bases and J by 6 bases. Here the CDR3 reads CATSRDSAGANEQFF. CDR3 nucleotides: TGTGCCACCAGCAGAGATTCGGCGGGAGCCAATGAGCAGTTCTTC.

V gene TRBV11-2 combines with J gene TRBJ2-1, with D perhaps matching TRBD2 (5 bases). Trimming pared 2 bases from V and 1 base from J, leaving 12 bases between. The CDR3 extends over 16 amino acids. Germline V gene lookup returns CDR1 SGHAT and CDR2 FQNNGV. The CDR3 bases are TGTGCCAGCAGCTTATGGGCGGGCGGATCCTACAATGAGCAGTTCTTC. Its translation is CASSLWAGGSYNEQFF.

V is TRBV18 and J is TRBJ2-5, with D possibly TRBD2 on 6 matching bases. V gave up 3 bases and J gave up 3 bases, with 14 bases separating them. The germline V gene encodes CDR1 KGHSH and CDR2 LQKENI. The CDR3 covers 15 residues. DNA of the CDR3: TGTGCCAGCTCACCGCGCTCCGGGAGAGAAGAGACCCAGTACTTC. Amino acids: CASSPRSGREETQYF.

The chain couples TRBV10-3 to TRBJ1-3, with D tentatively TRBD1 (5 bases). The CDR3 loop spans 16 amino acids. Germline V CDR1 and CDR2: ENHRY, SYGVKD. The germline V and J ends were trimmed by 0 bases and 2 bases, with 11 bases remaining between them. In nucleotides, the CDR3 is TGTGCCATCAGTGAGTCTGGGGGGGGAACTGGAAACACCATATATTTT. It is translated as CAISESGGGTGNTIYF.

The CDR3 loop reads CASSRPGLATDTQYF. CDR3 sequence (DNA): TGTGCCAGCTCACGACCGGGACTAGCGACAGATACGCAGTATTTT. The chain carries TRBV18 and TRBJ2-3, with TRBD2 matching over 10 bases. J was trimmed by 3 bases and V by 4 bases; bases with no gene match: 4. The length of the CDR3 is 15 residues. Germline loops: CDR1 KGHSH, CDR2 LQKENI.

Here the CDR3 DNA reads TGTGCCAGCAGCCCGGACAGGGCATTCTATGGCTACACCTTC. Residues: CASSPDRAFYGYTF. The V gene is TRBV27, the J gene TRBJ1-2; 8 bases line up with TRBD1. The V gene end was trimmed by 6 bases and the J gene end by 4 bases; junction bases not matched to a gene: 7. The CDR3 loop spans 14 amino acids. Germline CDR1 reads MNHEY; CDR2 reads SMNVEV (reference sequence).

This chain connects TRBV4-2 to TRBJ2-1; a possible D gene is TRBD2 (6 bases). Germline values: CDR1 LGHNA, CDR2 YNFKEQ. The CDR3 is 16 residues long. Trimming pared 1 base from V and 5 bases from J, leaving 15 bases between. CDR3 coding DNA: TGTGCCAGCAGCCAAGCTCAGGAGGGCCTGAACAATGAGCAGTTCTTC. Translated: CASSQAQEGLNNEQFF.

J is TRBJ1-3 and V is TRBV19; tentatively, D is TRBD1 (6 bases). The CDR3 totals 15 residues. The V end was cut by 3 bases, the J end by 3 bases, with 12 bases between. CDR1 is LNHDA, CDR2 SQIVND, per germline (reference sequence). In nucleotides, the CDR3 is TGTGCCAGTAGTATCTCTCAGGGGAATGGAAACACCATATATTTT. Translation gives CASSISQGNGNTIYF.

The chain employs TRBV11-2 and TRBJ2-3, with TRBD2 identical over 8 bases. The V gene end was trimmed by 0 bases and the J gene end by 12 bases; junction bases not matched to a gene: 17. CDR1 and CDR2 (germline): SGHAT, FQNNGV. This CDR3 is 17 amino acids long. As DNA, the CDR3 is TGTGCCAGCAGCTTAGACCACTTCTTGATCACACTAGCGGTTCAGTATTTT. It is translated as CASSLDHFLITLAVQYF. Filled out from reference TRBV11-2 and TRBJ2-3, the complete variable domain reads EAGVAQSPRYKIIEKRQSVAFWCNPISGHATLYWYQQILGQGPKLLIQFQNNGVVDDSQLPKDRFSAERLKGVDSTLKIQPAKLEDSAVYLCASSLDHFLITLAVQYFGPGTRLTVL.

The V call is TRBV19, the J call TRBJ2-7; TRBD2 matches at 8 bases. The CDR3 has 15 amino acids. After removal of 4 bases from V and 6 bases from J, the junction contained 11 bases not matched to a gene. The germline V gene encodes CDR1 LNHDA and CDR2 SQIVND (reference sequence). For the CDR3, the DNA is TGTGCCAGTAGTACCACACCGGGACTAGGAGTCGAGCAGTACTTC. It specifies CASSTTPGLGVEQYF. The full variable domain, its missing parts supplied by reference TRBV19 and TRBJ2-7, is DGGITQSPKYLFRKEGQNVTLSCEQNLNHDAMYWYRQDPGQGLRLIYYSQIVNDFQKGDIAEGYSVSREKKESFPLTVTSAQKNPTAFYLCASSTTPGLGVEQYFGPGTRLTVT.

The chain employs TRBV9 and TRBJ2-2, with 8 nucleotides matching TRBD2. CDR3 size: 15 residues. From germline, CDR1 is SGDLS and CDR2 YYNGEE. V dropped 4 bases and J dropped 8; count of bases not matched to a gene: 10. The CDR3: CASSPIQRESGELFF. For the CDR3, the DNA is TGTGCCAGCAGCCCCATCCAGCGGGAGTCGGGGGAGCTGTTTTTT. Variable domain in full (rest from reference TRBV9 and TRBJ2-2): DSGVTQTPKHLITATGQRVTLRCSPRSGDLSVYWYQQSLDQGLQFLIQYYNGEERAKGNILERFSAQQFPDLHSELNLSSLELGDSALYFCASSPIQRESGELFFGEGSRLTVL.

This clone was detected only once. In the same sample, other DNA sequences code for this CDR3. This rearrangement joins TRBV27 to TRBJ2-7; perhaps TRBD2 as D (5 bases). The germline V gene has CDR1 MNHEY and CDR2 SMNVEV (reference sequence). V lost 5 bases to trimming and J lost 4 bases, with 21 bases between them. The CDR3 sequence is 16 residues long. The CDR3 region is CASSQSGWVPGYEQYF. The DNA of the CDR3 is TGTGCCAGCAGTCAGAGCGGTTGGGTCCCCGGATACGAGCAGTACTTC.

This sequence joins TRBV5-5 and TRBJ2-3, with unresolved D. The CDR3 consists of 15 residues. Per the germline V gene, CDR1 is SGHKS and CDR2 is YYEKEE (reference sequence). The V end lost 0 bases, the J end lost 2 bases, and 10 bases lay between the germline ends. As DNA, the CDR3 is TGTGCCAGCAGCTTGGAAGTCACCTACACAGATACGCAGTATTTT. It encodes CASSLEVTYTDTQYF.